This T cell receptor beta chain was observed in a study of chemoradiotherapy in HPV16-positive cancers. The study's findings and limits: HPV-responsive T-cell expansion during chemoradiotherapy was linked to improved recurrence-free survival in HPV16-positive patients. Only two HPV16-positive patients supplied the functional HPV-specificity definition. During treatment, candidate HPV-specific clones and E7-related motifs expanded in tumor.

Assay: immunoSEQ multiplex PCR; the TCRdb copy retains only in-frame clones and omits some. This table has under 4,000 clones, roughly 80% appearing once. Looked up from germline, CDR1 is MNHEY and CDR2 is SMNVEV (reference sequence). Losses at the gene ends were 4 bases for V and 3 bases for J; bases not matched to a gene: 9. The CDR3 spans 15 residues. Regarding this clone: The antigen is undetermined.

The origin of this receptor is a human donor with HPV-associated anogenital cancer. V gene TRBV27 combines with J gene TRBJ2-7, with TRBD1 matching over 7 bases. Sequenced material: tumor tissue, taken from a patient who underwent chemoradiotherapy. The CDR3 DNA reads as TGTGCCAGCAGTTCGTCGGGACAGTCCTTCTACGAGCAGTACTTC. Residues: CASSSSGQSFYEQYF.